This T cell receptor (beta chain) was captured by sequencing in a study of beta chain features in type 1 diabetes. Germline assignment: CDR1 SGDLS and CDR2 YYNGEE. V was shortened by 2 bases and J by 5 bases, with 14 bases between the two germline ends. This CDR3 region has 14 residues. A note on this clone: The antigen is not known.

The study's findings and limits: Insertion counts at VDJ junctions were lower in type 1 diabetes patients, who also showed more deletions there.

As every portion of the isolated RNA was reverse transcribed, the sequencing read expressed TCRB transcripts. Repertoires were generated with immunoSEQ multiplex PCR, while TCRdb's copy carries only in-frame clones and drops some. The table has more than 350,000 clones, 11% seen once; the top ten hold 0.046%. Material for sequencing was naive CD4+ T cells from blood. This clonotype originated in a woman in her late teens or twenties in good health. The chain carries TRBV9 and TRBJ2-7, with D perhaps matching TRBD2 (6 bases). CDR3 region: CASSVLARADEQYF. CDR3 coding DNA: TGTGCCAGCAGCGTCCTAGCGCGAGCCGACGAGCAGTACTTC.